This T cell receptor (beta chain) emerged from a study of T-cell reconstitution after alpha-beta-depleted transplantation in children. Study-wide results and limits: Day-60 TCRbeta diversity that was high in some patients was derived from surviving recipient T cells and thymic progenitors. Approximately two months post-transplant, alpha-beta T cells reportedly originated from several hundred expanded graft clones.

V dropped 5 bases and J dropped 5 bases, with 10 bases sitting between them. The CDR3 is 13 amino acids. The V gene's germline CDR1 is MDHEN and CDR2 SYDVKM. In the case of this clonotype: The antigen is unknown.

Preparation of the TCRbeta library was carried out with unique molecular identifiers. TCRdb re-called the PCR reads through MiXCR, storing one row per CDR3 protein. The sample holds fewer than 1 million distinct CDR3 sequences, around 15% seen once. This rearrangement joins TRBV28 to TRBJ2-1; the D call may be TRBD1 or TRBD2 (5 bases each). The sample in question was PBMCs, mostly from graft donor cells, obtained 360 days after TCRalphabeta/CD19-depleted stem cell transplant. The TCR originated in a male patient aged 10-17 years who had a stem cell transplant for acute lymphoblastic leukemia, so the T cells may come from the graft donor. CDR3: CASSILGDNEQFF. The CDR3 DNA follows: TGTGCCAGCAGTATACTAGGGGACAATGAGCAGTTCTTC.